The 8 T cell receptor beta chains reported below all come from one sample, sequenced in a study of shared clonotypes between healthy human individuals. The data were produced by immunoSEQ multiplex PCR, yet TCRdb's version contains in-frame clones alone and is incomplete. This table holds about 990,000 clones, 70% to 80% found once. Sequenced sample: memory CD4+ T cells from PBMCs. The subset here: CD45RA-negative fraction. The receptors stem from a man younger than 35 in good health. Some clones in this sample may be carry-over from other donors' samples.

V is TRBV5-1 and J is TRBJ2-3; 7 positions agree with TRBD2. The CDR3 has 14 amino acids. Germline CDR1 is SGHRS and CDR2 is YFSETQ. The ends lost 4 bases at V and 3 bases at J; junction bases unmatched: 5. The CDR3 here is CASSPAGRTDTQYF. CDR3 sequence (DNA): TGCGCCAGCAGCCCAGCGGGAAGGACAGATACGCAGTATTTT. The variable domain in full, with the rest retrieved from reference TRBV5-1 and TRBJ2-3, is KAGVTQTPRYLIKTRGQQVTLSCSPISGHRSVSWYQQTPGQGLQFLFEYFSETQRNKGNFPGRFSGRQFSNSRSEMNVSTLELGDSALYLCASSPAGRTDTQYFGPGTRLTVL.

This clone was seen more than once but under ten times. Distinct nucleotide sequences in the sample also encode this CDR3. V is TRBV9 and J is TRBJ2-6, with no clear D. Trimming removed 7 bases from V and 0 bases from J, with 5 bases in between. CDR1 SGDLS and CDR2 YYNGEE come from the germline V gene. The CDR3 runs to 13 residues. CDR3 coding DNA: TGTGCCAGCGGATACTCTGGGGCCAACGTCCTGACTTTC. Residues: CASGYSGANVLTF. The full variable domain, completed using reference TRBV9 and TRBJ2-6, is DSGVTQTPKHLITATGQRVTLRCSPRSGDLSVYWYQQSLDQGLQFLIQYYNGEERAKGNILERFSAQQFPDLHSELNLSSLELGDSALYFCASGYSGANVLTFGAGSRLTVL.

This sequence joins TRBV5-4 and TRBJ1-2; tentatively, D is TRBD1 (5 bases). The ends were cut back, 4 bases at V and 5 bases at J, with 15 bases in the middle. Looked up from germline, CDR1 is SGHNT and CDR2 is YYREEE (reference sequence). This CDR3 is built from 14 residues. CDR3 residues: CASSPGQGRYGYTF. The CDR3 nucleotides read TGTGCCAGCAGCCCTGGGCAGGGCCGGTATGGCTACACCTTC.

This clone was seen once. The chain uses TRBV14 and TRBJ1-1, with unresolved D. Trimming removed 5 bases at V and 1 base at J, with 14 bases between. The CDR3 loop spans 15 amino acids. From germline, CDR1 is SGHDN and CDR2 FVKESK. This CDR3 is CASSTNGRRNTEAFF. The CDR3 DNA reads TGTGCCAGCAGCACAAACGGAAGGAGGAACACTGAAGCTTTCTTT.

Concerning this clone: This may arise from a read error, as a much more abundant clone is one base away. The chain is built from TRBV30 and TRBJ1-5; D unclear. V lost 0 bases and J 1 base, leaving 4 bases between the germline ends. This CDR3 is built from 13 residues. Germline V gene lookup returns CDR1 GTSNPN and CDR2 SVGIG (reference sequence). The CDR3 nucleotides are TGTGCCTGGAGTGTACAGAGCAATCAGCCCCAGCATTTT. Translating gives CAWSVQSNQPQHF.

The chain recombines TRBV2 with TRBJ2-1; D might be TRBD2 (6 bases). This CDR3 comprises 12 residues. Looked up from germline, CDR1 is SNHLY and CDR2 is FYNNEI. Trimming took off 6 bases at V and 6 bases at J, with 9 bases between the two ends. CDR3 coding DNA: TGTGCCAGCAGGGGGAGGCTCAATGAGCAGTTCTTC. This gives the protein CASRGRLNEQFF.

A remark on this clone: The sample has other DNA sequences that encode this CDR3 too. V is TRBV5-1 and J is TRBJ1-1; 10 nucleotides agree with TRBD1. V lost 3 bases and J lost 1; bases outside the gene matches: 3. The length of the CDR3 is 15 residues. Germline V lookup: CDR1 SGHRS, CDR2 YFSETQ. CDR3: CASSSRDRGNTEAFF. The CDR3 DNA is TGCGCCAGCAGCTCTCGGGACAGGGGGAACACTGAAGCTTTCTTT.

The chain links TRBV27 to TRBJ1-5; 12 nucleotides agree with TRBD1. The CDR3 is made up of 18 amino acids. V gave up 0 bases and J gave up 1 base; unmatched junction bases: 4. The germline gives CDR1 MNHEY, CDR2 SMNVEV (reference sequence). The CDR3 spells CASSLSGQGAISNQPQHF. The CDR3 coding sequence is TGTGCCAGCAGTTTATCGGGACAGGGGGCGATAAGCAATCAGCCCCAGCATTTT.